Presented here are 31 T cell receptor beta chains from one specimen sequenced in a study of blood T cell repertoires in COVID-19. Sequencing used immunoSEQ multiplex PCR; TCRdb keeps in-frame clones, though not all of them. The table includes some 200,000 clones, 75% to 85% detected once. The material sequenced was peripheral blood. The receptors here all came from a woman between 40 and 50 years old who had recovered from COVID-19.

This clone was observed a handful of times. The V gene is TRBV5-1, the J gene TRBJ1-5; D unclear. Trimming removed 2 bases at V and 4 bases at J, with 10 bases between. The germline CDR1 and CDR2 sequences are SGHRS and YFSETQ. This CDR3 has 14 amino acids. The CDR3 DNA is TGCGCCAGCAGCTTTAGCATTGGTAATCAGCCCCAGCATTTT. Protein sequence: CASSFSIGNQPQHF.

The chain recombines TRBV7-9 with TRBJ1-2; 8 positions match TRBD1. The V gene's germline CDR1 is SEHNR and CDR2 FQNEAQ (reference sequence). This CDR3 is 14 amino acids long. Germline trimming cut 5 bases from V and 6 bases from J; bases unmatched to any gene: 8. CDR3 sequence: CASSQQGDGDGYTF. The CDR3 DNA reads TGTGCCAGCAGCCAACAGGGGGATGGCGATGGCTACACCTTC.

The chain combines TRBV9 with TRBJ1-6, with a weak D call TRBD1 (5 bases). This CDR3 is 13 amino acids long. The germline CDR1 and CDR2 sequences are SGDLS and YYNGEE. Trimming pared 0 bases from V and 9 bases from J, leaving 7 bases between. The CDR3 bases are TGTGCCAGCAGCGTAGAGACAGTTTCACCCCTCCACTTT. This gives the protein CASSVETVSPLHF. Together with reference TRBV9 and TRBJ1-6, the CDR3 gives the full variable domain: DSGVTQTPKHLITATGQRVTLRCSPRSGDLSVYWYQQSLDQGLQFLIQYYNGEERAKGNILERFSAQQFPDLHSELNLSSLELGDSALYFCASSVETVSPLHFGNGTRLTVT.

The chain couples TRBV6-2 or TRBV6-3 to TRBJ1-6; 8 bases agree with TRBD1. CDR1 MNHEY and CDR2 SVGEGT come from the germline V gene. This CDR3 region has 16 residues. The V and J ends lost 2 bases and 10 bases, in that order; junction bases with no gene match: 10. CDR3 protein: CASSYASDRAQSPLHF. CDR3 DNA: TGTGCCAGCAGTTACGCCTCGGACAGGGCTCAATCACCCCTCCACTTT.

The chain recombines TRBV7-2 with TRBJ2-6; D remains unclear. The CDR3 totals 16 residues. Looked up from germline, CDR1 is SGHTA and CDR2 is FQGNSA. Trimming took off 3 bases at V and 4 bases at J, with 13 bases between the two ends. CDR3 sequence (DNA): TGTGCCAGCAGCTTGTATTCGGTTGCCGGGGCCAACGTCCTGACTTTC. This encodes CASSLYSVAGANVLTF.

The rearrangement links TRBV25-1 to TRBJ1-1, with a tentative D call TRBD1 (5 bases). Trimming shortened V by 8 bases and J by 11 bases, and 18 bases separated the two germline ends. There are 12 residues in the CDR3. Germline CDR1 is MGHDK and CDR2 is SYGVNS. In nucleotides, the CDR3 is TGTGCCAGCGTGCGGACACGGGAGAGGGCTTTCTTT. It yields the protein CASVRTRERAFF.

V is TRBV5-1 and J is TRBJ1-4; D is perhaps TRBD1 (5 bases). The CDR3 runs 18 residues. Trimming shortened V by 0 bases and J by 3 bases, and 18 bases separated the two germline ends. Germline lookup yields CDR1 SGHRS and CDR2 YFSETQ. In DNA, the CDR3 is TGCGCCAGCAGCTTGGGGCCAAGTCGGGGGGAAGCTAATGAAAAACTGTTTTTT. Its protein is CASSLGPSRGEANEKLFF.

The V call is TRBV2, the J call TRBJ1-2; D is possibly TRBD1 (6 bases). V lost 2 bases, J lost 8 bases, and 12 bases lay in between. The CDR3 loop spans 13 amino acids. Germline V gene lookup returns CDR1 SNHLY and CDR2 FYNNEI. Here the CDR3 DNA reads TGTGCCAGCAGTGAATCACCAGGGGAAGGCTACACCTTC. It yields the protein CASSESPGEGYTF.

The CDR3 is CASSFTETNEKLFF. CDR3 DNA: TGTGCCAGCAGTTTTACCGAGACTAATGAAAAACTGTTTTTT. The V and J genes are TRBV27 and TRBJ1-4; D is uncertain. This CDR3 comprises 14 residues. Germline CDR1 MNHEY, CDR2 SMNVEV (reference sequence). V dropped 3 bases and J dropped 2 bases, with 7 bases sitting between them.

The gene calls are TRBV12-3 or TRBV12-4 and TRBJ1-4; TRBD1 is a possible D gene (6 bases). The V and J ends lost 3 bases and 7 bases respectively, with 9 bases between them. The CDR3 is 13 amino acids. CDR3 in amino acids: CASSLGAVEKLFF. CDR3 sequence (DNA): TGTGCCAGCAGTTTGGGGGCAGTTGAAAAACTGTTTTTT.

The gene calls are TRBV7-2 and TRBJ2-5; D remains unclear. Germline CDR1 is SGHTA and CDR2 is FQGNSA. The V gene lost 3 bases and the J gene lost 1 base, with 12 bases spanning the gap. This CDR3 region has 15 residues. The chain's CDR3 is CASSFQQSLQETQYF. CDR3 DNA sequence: TGTGCCAGCAGCTTCCAACAGTCTCTCCAAGAGACCCAGTACTTC.

The V and J genes are TRBV27 and TRBJ1-1; D is ambiguous. The CDR3 sequence is 14 residues long. Germline lookup yields CDR1 MNHEY and CDR2 SMNVEV (reference sequence). Trimming cost V 5 bases and J 6 bases, with 16 bases left between them. The CDR3 DNA follows: TGTGCCAGCAGTCCCGGTATGCTCGTGTCTGAAGCTTTCTTT. It specifies CASSPGMLVSEAFF.

The genes are TRBV1 and TRBJ2-3; TRBD2 is the table's D call, not checked against the DNA. TRBV1 is classified as a pseudogene. This CDR3 spans 17 amino acids. CDR3 bases: TGCACCAGCAGCCAAGTACTAGCGGGAGATAGCACAGATACGCAGTATTTT. Translation gives CTSSQVLAGDSTDTQYF.

CDR3 coding DNA: TGCGCCAGCAGCACCGGGACAGGTCAGCCCCAGCATTTT. Amino acid sequence: CASSTGTGQPQHF. The chain combines TRBV5-1 with TRBJ1-5; 8 positions match TRBD1. The CDR3 runs 13 residues. V dropped 4 bases and J dropped 6; count of bases not matched to a gene: 3. In germline, CDR1 is SGHRS, CDR2 YFSETQ.

This chain connects TRBV18 to TRBJ2-3, with no clear D. CDR1 KGHSH and CDR2 LQKENI come from the germline V gene. V lost 0 bases to trimming and J lost 4 bases, with 8 bases between them. The CDR3 covers 14 residues. The CDR3 nucleotides are TGTGCCAGCTCACCACCGGCCAACGCAGATACGCAGTATTTT. Translation: CASSPPANADTQYF.

The CDR3 here is CASSLIQGGGYTF. Here the CDR3 DNA reads TGTGCCAGCAGTTTAATTCAGGGCGGTGGCTACACCTTC. The chain employs TRBV28 and TRBJ1-2; a weak D match, TRBD1 (5 bases). Germline V CDR1 and CDR2: MDHEN, SYDVKM. Trimming left V 2 bases short and J 7 bases short, with 11 bases between. The CDR3 runs to 13 residues.

This clone was counted a single time. The CDR3 here is CASSSGLAGGNEQFF. CDR3 nucleotides: TGTGCCAGCAGCTCGGGACTAGCGGGGGGCAATGAGCAGTTCTTC. The chain recombines TRBV7-2 with TRBJ2-1; TRBD2 matches at 15 bases. The CDR3 has 15 amino acids. CDR1 is SGHTA and CDR2 is FQGNSA in the germline V gene. The V segment lost 4 bases and the J segment 6 bases; nucleotides outside the gene matches: 1.

This clone showed up just once. This sequence joins TRBV29-1 and TRBJ2-3; TRBD2 agrees at 9 bases. The CDR3 totals 14 residues. The V gene's germline CDR1 is SQVTM and CDR2 ANQGSEA. Unmatched junction bases numbered 0, after V lost 2 bases and J lost 0 bases. The CDR3 reads CSVELAGSTDTQYF. CDR3 DNA sequence: TGCAGCGTTGAACTAGCGGGAAGCACAGATACGCAGTATTTT.

This clone was counted a few times. At one end the junction does not follow the germline gene, possibly because of a read error. The chain couples TRBV7-7 to TRBJ2-3; 8 bases match TRBD2. In germline, CDR1 is SSHAT, CDR2 FNYEAQ (reference sequence). This CDR3 contains 13 residues. CDR3 nucleotides: TGTGCTAGCAGCCGACTAGCGTGGGATACGCAGTATTTT. Translating gives CASSRLAWDTQYF.

V is TRBV7-2 and J is TRBJ1-2; TRBD1 aligns across 9 bases. Germline-derived CDR1 and CDR2 are SGHTA and FQGNSA. Unmatched junction bases numbered 14, after V lost 10 bases and J lost 8 bases. CDR3 length: 14 residues. The CDR3, as DNA: TGTGCCACCCTCAGATGGGGACAGGGTAAGGGCTACACCTTC. Encoded protein: CATLRWGQGKGYTF.

The V call is TRBV19, the J call TRBJ1-5; D remains unclear. The CDR3 loop spans 15 amino acids. Germline lookup yields CDR1 LNHDA and CDR2 SQIVND (reference sequence). The ends were cut back, 3 bases at V and 0 bases at J, with 9 bases in the middle. CDR3 residues: CASSMRHNSNQPQHF. Written as DNA, the CDR3 is TGTGCCAGTAGTATGCGACATAATAGCAATCAGCCCCAGCATTTT.

V and J are TRBV5-1 and TRBJ2-1, with 7 positions matching TRBD2. CDR1 and CDR2 from the germline V gene are SGHRS and YFSETQ. The CDR3 contains 16 residues. Germline trimming cut 4 bases from V and 7 bases from J; bases unmatched to any gene: 14. The CDR3 bases are TGCGCCAGCAGCAAGGGATCGGCGGGGGTCTGGAATGAGCAGTTCTTC. Translated, it gives CASSKGSAGVWNEQFF.

This clone was seen a handful of times. The chain has TRBV11-3 and TRBJ2-7, with D tentatively TRBD1 (5 bases). CDR3 length equals 13 residues. Trimming shortened V by 1 base and J by 6 bases, and 10 bases separated the two germline ends. From germline, CDR1 is SGHNT and CDR2 YENEEA. The CDR3 reads CASSLVPTGEQYF. In DNA, the CDR3 is TGTGCCAGCAGCTTAGTCCCCACAGGCGAGCAGTACTTC.

The V gene is TRBV5-6, the J gene TRBJ2-3; D is unclear. Germline loops: CDR1 SGHDT, CDR2 YYEEEE. This CDR3 has 13 residues. The V end lost 4 bases, the J end lost 6 bases, and 12 bases lay between the germline ends. CDR3 sequence: CASSVDSTDTQYF. In nucleotides, the CDR3 is TGTGCCAGCAGCGTCGACTCCACCGATACGCAGTATTTT.

The gene calls are TRBV7-2 and TRBJ2-3; D may be TRBD1 (5 bases). V lost 1 base and J lost 12, with 11 bases in between. The V gene's germline CDR1 is SGHTA and CDR2 FQGNSA. This CDR3 region has 12 residues. The chain's CDR3 is CASSLVQGVQYF. CDR3 nucleotides: TGTGCCAGCAGCTTAGTCCAGGGTGTACAGTATTTT.

This chain joins TRBV7-9 and TRBJ1-5; 9 nucleotides match TRBD1. CDR1 and CDR2 from the germline V gene are SEHNR and FQNEAQ (reference sequence). With V trimmed by 5 bases and J by 4 bases, 6 bases remained unmatched. The CDR3 covers 15 residues. CDR3 sequence: CASSPGDRENQPQHF. CDR3 nucleotides: TGTGCCAGCAGCCCCGGGGACAGGGAAAATCAGCCCCAGCATTTT.

CDR3 loop: CASSLVGRGPPNEKLFF. DNA of the CDR3: TGTGCCAGCAGCTTAGTTGGCAGGGGGCCTCCTAATGAAAAACTGTTTTTT. The chain couples TRBV7-8 to TRBJ1-4; 8 bases agree with TRBD1. V lost 1 base and J lost 3; bases outside the gene matches: 7. The V gene's germline CDR1 is SGHVS and CDR2 FQNEAQ. The CDR3 is 17 residues long.

This clone was recorded once. Germline is not matched at one junction end, which may reflect a read error. Here the CDR3 DNA reads TGTGCTAGCAGCTTAGCTGTGGTAACAGGCCAGTCCCGGTTGTGTGGAAACACCATATATTTT. Encoded protein: CASSLAVVTGQSRLCGNTIYF. The rearrangement joins TRBV7-7 to TRBJ1-3, with D perhaps matching TRBD1 (5 bases). CDR1 and CDR2 from the germline V gene are SSHAT and FNYEAQ (reference sequence). The CDR3 loop spans 21 amino acids.

This sequence joins TRBV28 and TRBJ1-2; perhaps TRBD1 as D (6 bases). The CDR3 has 16 residues. Germline V gene data show CDR1 as MDHEN and CDR2 as SYDVKM. Trimming removed 4 bases from V and 4 bases from J, with 19 bases in between. CDR3 coding DNA: TGTGCCAGCAGTTCTGCAGGGGACAATACCTTCTATGGCTACACCTTC. This encodes CASSSAGDNTFYGYTF.

The chain uses TRBV15 and TRBJ1-5; 10 nucleotides align to TRBD1. The CDR3 spans 14 residues. With V trimmed by 3 bases and J by 5 bases, 1 base remained unmatched. Germline V gives CDR1 LNHNV, CDR2 YYDKDF (reference sequence). CDR3 residues: CATSSGQGDQPQHF. CDR3 DNA: TGTGCCACCAGCAGTGGACAGGGGGATCAGCCCCAGCATTTT. Variable domain in full (rest from reference TRBV15 and TRBJ1-5): DAMVIQNPRYQVTQFGKPVTLSCSQTLNHNVMYWYQQKSSQAPKLLFHYYDKDFNNEADTPDNFQSRRPNTSFCFLDIRSPGLGDTAMYLCATSSGQGDQPQHFGDGTRLSIL.

The chain employs TRBV7-6 and TRBJ1-4; 9 bases agree with TRBD1. CDR3 length: 15 residues. CDR1 is SGHVS and CDR2 is FNYEAQ in the germline V gene. Trimming took 1 base from V and 7 from J; bases not matched to a gene: 4. CDR3 sequence reads: CASSLVGQGFEKLFF. DNA of the CDR3: TGTGCCAGCAGCTTAGTGGGACAGGGTTTTGAAAAACTGTTTTTT.